The clone carrying this T cell receptor beta chain was observed a few times. This entry belongs to a study of T cell responses to AZD1222 COVID-19 vaccine. Libraries were prepared by immunoSEQ multiplex PCR; TCRdb keeps only in-frame clonotypes and omits some of them. The repertoire has about 180,000 clones, approximately 90% of them found once; the top ten carry roughly 4%. Germline V gene data show CDR1 as SNHLY and CDR2 as FYNNEI. The CDR3 contains 15 residues. V was cut by 0 bases and J by 2 bases, with 11 bases left in between. This clonotype originated in an adult who received the MenACWY meningococcal vaccine as a control. This specimen consisted of peripheral blood, obtained 28 days after the second dose of the MenACWY control vaccine. This chain uses TRBV2 with TRBJ2-7, with D perhaps TRBD1 (6 bases). CDR3 amino acids: CASSEARGQTYEQYF. CDR3 bases: TGTGCCAGCAGTGAAGCCAGGGGCCAGACCTACGAGCAGTACTTC.